This TCR beta chain derives from a study of regulatory T cells in long-lasting Graves disease. Whole-study findings and limits: Persistent cases favored TRBV28, TRBJ1-2 and TRBJ2-5. The study found persistent patients shared more public clonotypes (around 2,500) than new patients (approximately 970).

This CDR3 is 17 amino acids long. Trimming shortened V by 4 bases and J by 2 bases, and 19 bases separated the two germline ends. From germline, CDR1 is MDHEN and CDR2 SYDVKM. This clonotype was counted many times. Antigen unknown. The TCR beta library used iRepertoire HTBI primers with Arm-PCR amplification of CDR3. TCRdb re-derived calls from the multiplex PCR reads in MiXCR, one entry per CDR3 protein. The table records about 540,000 distinct CDR3 sequences, roughly 14% of them present only once. Time point here: newly diagnosed GD, antithyroid drugs for less than 3 months. Construction of the TCR library relied on RNA isolated from PBMCs. The sample was also linked to a second study, of T cells in Graves' hyperthyroidism and ophthalmopathy. This second report adds: Absence of ophthalmopathy progression within 18 months defined stable Graves' hyperthyroidism. Ophthalmopathy stood apart from stable hyperthyroidism in a 13 V-J model.

The sequences come from peripheral blood mononuclear cells (PBMCs), collected at new diagnosis, from a patient treated with antithyroid drugs. The clonotype originates from a man aged 25-45 years with Graves disease. The J gene is TRBJ2-3, the V gene TRBV28; no firm D call. This chain's CDR3 is CASSSFGKRPITDTQYF. CDR3 coding DNA: TGTGCCAGCAGTTCCTTTGGGAAGCGCCCAATCACAGATACGCAGTATTTT.